This TCR beta chain was observed in a study of cytomegalovirus exposure and HLA in healthy donors. Broader study findings: Reported findings show TCR beta sequences accurately forecast HLA-A and HLA-B alleles in most subjects. Fewer than 20,000 TCR beta sequences were associated with HLA alleles at 0.05 false discovery rate in a later analysis.

As concerns this clone: The antigen is not known.

60 Vbeta and 13 Jbeta primers were used in PCR. Sequencing was performed with immunoSEQ multiplex PCR; in TCRdb, only in-frame clones are kept and a portion is missing. The data contain some 160,000 clones, roughly 80% of them singletons. The source is a woman younger than 45 in good health and CMV-seronegative. The sample was PBMCs.

CDR3 loop: CASSARGQGLGEQYF. CDR3 nucleotides: TGCGCCAGCAGCGCTCGGGGACAGGGTCTAGGCGAGCAGTACTTC. The rearrangement uses TRBV4-1 and TRBJ2-7; 9 bases are shared with TRBD1. The germline V gene encodes CDR1 MGHRA and CDR2 YSYEKL. The CDR3 is 15 residues long. V lost 5 bases and J lost 6; bases outside the gene matches: 11.